This entry lists 25 T cell receptor beta chains sequenced from one sample in a study of cytomegalovirus exposure and HLA in healthy donors. The study ran its PCR with 60 Vbeta and 13 Jbeta primers. Only in-frame clones appear in the TCRdb table, and some are missing; sequencing was by immunoSEQ multiplex PCR. The sample lists about 150,000 clones, approximately 80% occurring once. What was sequenced was PBMCs. Every receptor here comes from a male donor in good health and CMV-seronegative.

As to this clone: The CDR3 end shows no conserved phenylalanine or tryptophan, and so a read error is likely. The DNA is omitted, as the CDR3 cannot be located on it reliably, and the CDR3 follows TCRdb's listing. The chain joins TRBV29-1 to TRBJ1-2. Germline-derived CDR1 and CDR2 are SQVTM and ANQGSEA. The CDR3 is 13 amino acids long, termini counted. The CDR3 spells CSVEEDLGSSLRV.

The J gene is TRBJ2-6, the V gene TRBV19; D is perhaps TRBD2 (7 bases). V lost 7 bases and J lost 4, with 11 bases in between. Looked up from germline, CDR1 is LNHDA and CDR2 is SQIVND (reference sequence). The CDR3 consists of 14 residues. CDR3 region: CASKGGPGANVLTF. The DNA of the CDR3 is TGTGCCAGTAAGGGGGGGCCCGGGGCCAACGTCCTGACTTTC.

This sequence joins TRBV6-5 and TRBJ2-3; tentatively, D is TRBD2 (6 bases). Germline lookup yields CDR1 MNHEY and CDR2 SVGAGI. The CDR3 has 16 residues. Deletions cut 2 bases from V and 4 bases from J, with 16 bases between. The CDR3 here is CASSYGLASSPDTQYF. CDR3 in DNA: TGTGCCAGCAGTTACGGGCTAGCGTCGTCCCCAGATACGCAGTATTTT.

The chain employs TRBV7-9 and TRBJ2-7; 16 bases fit TRBD2. The CDR3 is 19 residues long. V lost 5 bases, J lost 3 bases, and 13 bases stayed unmatched. Germline V lookup: CDR1 SEHNR, CDR2 FQNEAQ (reference sequence). CDR3 in amino acids: CASSKRAGTSGGAIYEQYF. CDR3 sequence (DNA): TGTGCCAGCAGCAAGCGAGCCGGGACTAGCGGGGGGGCCATCTACGAGCAGTACTTC. The whole variable domain, filled in from reference TRBV7-9 and TRBJ2-7, reads DTGVSQNPRHKITKRGQNVTFRCDPISEHNRLYWYRQTLGQGPEFLTYFQNEAQLEKSRLLSDRFSAERPKGSFSTLEIQRTEQGDSAMYLCASSKRAGTSGGAIYEQYFGPGTRLTVT.

The chain joins TRBV10-1 to TRBJ2-7; D is possibly TRBD1 (5 bases). V dropped 2 bases and J dropped 3 bases, with 8 bases sitting between them. Germline CDR1 reads WNHNN; CDR2 reads SYGVQD (reference sequence). The CDR3 runs 13 residues. For the CDR3, the DNA is TGCGCCAGCAGTGAGACAGGTGGCTACGAGCAGTACTTC. Its protein product is CASSETGGYEQYF.

The chain carries TRBV18 and TRBJ1-1; the D gene is possibly TRBD1 (6 bases). In germline, CDR1 is KGHSH, CDR2 LQKENI. The CDR3 has 15 residues. The V and J ends lost 0 bases and 4 bases respectively, with 12 bases between them. This chain's CDR3 is CASSPPTGQGTEAFF. The CDR3, as DNA: TGTGCCAGCTCACCACCGACAGGCCAGGGCACTGAAGCTTTCTTT.

The genes are TRBV10-3 and TRBJ2-3; 10 nucleotides line up with TRBD1. The CDR3 is made up of 16 amino acids. Per germline, CDR1 ENHRY and CDR2 SYGVKD. With V trimmed by 0 bases and J by 5 bases, 5 bases remained unmatched. Here the CDR3 DNA reads TGTGCCATCAGTGAGTCCCGGGACAGGGGTCAAGATACGCAGTATTTT. It translates to CAISESRDRGQDTQYF.

The V gene is TRBV4-2, the J gene TRBJ2-3; D is perhaps TRBD2 (5 bases). The CDR3 is 17 amino acids. Trimming removed 3 bases from V and 0 bases from J, with 16 bases in between. Germline V gives CDR1 LGHNA, CDR2 YNFKEQ. Here the CDR3 reads CASSQLTRVESTDTQYF. The CDR3 DNA sequence: TGTGCCAGCAGCCAGCTTACTAGGGTGGAAAGCACAGATACGCAGTATTTT.

This clone was seen a handful of times. V usage is TRBV7-3 and J usage is TRBJ2-7; a possible D gene is TRBD1 (6 bases). V lost 3 bases and J 2 bases, leaving 11 bases between the germline ends. There are 14 residues in the CDR3. The germline V gene encodes CDR1 SGHTA and CDR2 FQGTGA. CDR3 protein: CASSFDRMAYEQYF. The CDR3 bases are TGTGCCAGCAGCTTTGACAGGATGGCCTACGAGCAGTACTTC.

The CDR3, as DNA: TGTGCCAGCAGTCGGGGGGGCGCGTCCACTGAAGCTTTCTTT. Protein sequence: CASSRGGASTEAFF. The V and J genes are TRBV11-3 and TRBJ1-1, with D possibly being TRBD1 (6 bases). V lost 6 bases, J lost 4 bases, and 15 bases lay in between. There are 14 residues in the CDR3. The germline CDR1 and CDR2 sequences are SGHNT and YENEEA.

This clone was recorded only once. This chain uses TRBV23-1 with TRBJ2-7; 11 bases fit TRBD2. TRBV23-1 is an ORF; its function is uncertain. CDR3 length: 15 residues. Trimming at V came to 10 bases and at J to 3 bases, leaving 11 bases not matched to a gene. The DNA of the CDR3 is TGCGCCACAAGCCTACTAGCGGGAGTGGTCTACGAGCAGTACTTC. Its translation is CATSLLAGVVYEQYF.

The V call is TRBV13, the J call TRBJ2-2, with D possibly TRBD1 on 6 matching bases. V lost 0 bases and J lost 7, with 12 bases in between. The CDR3 loop spans 15 amino acids. Germline assignment: CDR1 PRHDT and CDR2 FYEKMQ (reference sequence). CDR3 in amino acids: CASSLGPGENGELFF. In DNA, the CDR3 is TGTGCCAGCAGCTTAGGCCCAGGGGAGAACGGGGAGCTGTTTTTT.

The V gene is TRBV6-7, the J gene TRBJ2-6; D perhaps matches TRBD2 (5 bases). TRBV6-7 is marked as an open reading frame, function uncertain. Trimming removed 0 bases from V and 0 bases from J, with 9 bases in between. CDR3 size: 17 residues. The CDR3 nucleotides read TGTGCCAGCAGTTACTCCCCGGGATACTCTGGGGCCAACGTCCTGACTTTC. Protein sequence: CASSYSPGYSGANVLTF.

This clone has a single count. This chain joins TRBV19 and TRBJ2-1, with TRBD2 identical over 8 bases. The CDR3 contains 16 residues. The junction had 11 bases not matched to a gene; V was cut back by 6 bases and J by 4 bases. CDR1 is LNHDA, CDR2 SQIVND, per germline (reference sequence). The CDR3 region is CASRITTSGAYNEQFF. The CDR3, as DNA: TGTGCCAGTAGAATCACTACTAGCGGAGCTTACAATGAGCAGTTCTTC.

The V and J genes are TRBV25-1 and TRBJ2-7; TRBD1 matches at 9 bases. After removal of 3 bases from V and 2 bases from J, the junction contained 5 bases not matched to a gene. Germline CDR1 reads MGHDK; CDR2 reads SYGVNS. This CDR3 comprises 15 residues. This chain's CDR3 is CASSDRDRDPYEQYF. The CDR3 nucleotides read TGTGCCAGCAGTGACAGGGACAGGGATCCCTACGAGCAGTACTTC.

CDR3 DNA sequence: TGTGCCAGCAGAGGCGGGGGACTCGGAGATACGCAGTATTTT. Translated: CASRGGGLGDTQYF. The V call is TRBV6-1, the J call TRBJ2-3, with 7 bases lining up with TRBD2. Germline CDR1 is MNHNS and CDR2 is SASEGT. This CDR3 region has 14 residues. V was pared by 6 bases and J by 5 bases, with 8 bases of the junction left unmatched.

The chain carries TRBV6-5 and TRBJ1-1; perhaps TRBD1 as D (6 bases). CDR3 length: 15 amino acids. Germline CDR1 reads MNHEY; CDR2 reads SVGAGI. With 2 bases removed from V and 3 bases from J, the gap between germline ends came to 13 bases. The CDR3 region has the DNA TGTGCCAGCAGTTACGCGCGGGGGCGGGACACTGAAGCTTTCTTT. Protein: CASSYARGRDTEAFF.

The rearrangement joins TRBV6-5 to TRBJ1-2; D is ambiguous. Trimming removed 0 bases at V and 5 bases at J, with 16 bases between. The CDR3 spans 16 residues. Germline values: CDR1 MNHEY, CDR2 SVGAGI. CDR3 coding DNA: TGTGCCAGCAGTTACTCCGGCAGCCTCCTAGTATATGGCTACACCTTC. Translation gives CASSYSGSLLVYGYTF.

This chain joins TRBV18 and TRBJ2-6; D might be TRBD1 (5 bases). V gave up 2 bases and J gave up 0 bases, with 11 bases separating them. Germline lookup yields CDR1 KGHSH and CDR2 LQKENI. CDR3 length equals 17 residues. The CDR3 sequence: CASSPATEFSGANVLTF. The CDR3 nucleotides are TGTGCCAGCTCACCAGCGACAGAATTCTCTGGGGCCAACGTCCTGACTTTC.

Comment on this clone: The junction shows a germline mismatch at one end, possibly a read error. This sample includes further DNA sequences coding for the same CDR3. CDR3 DNA: TGCGCCAGCAGTTCACAGGGCCTCTATGGCTACACCTTC. Translated, it gives CASSSQGLYGYTF. The V gene is TRBV6-6, the J gene TRBJ1-2; TRBD1 is a possible D gene (6 bases). The CDR3 sequence is 13 residues long. Germline-derived CDR1 and CDR2 are MNHNY and SVGAGI (reference sequence).

The chain carries TRBV19 and TRBJ2-7, with 11 nucleotides matching TRBD2. After removal of 6 bases from V and 1 base from J, the junction contained 5 bases not matched to a gene. CDR3 length: 15 amino acids. CDR1 LNHDA and CDR2 SQIVND come from the germline V gene (reference sequence). The DNA for the CDR3 is TGTGCCAGTAGGAGTGGGACTAGCGGTTCCTACGAGCAGTACTTC. It codes for CASRSGTSGSYEQYF.

This clone was recorded a few times. The rearrangement links TRBV6-5 to TRBJ2-5; D is unresolved. The germline V gene has CDR1 MNHEY and CDR2 SVGAGI. The CDR3 has 13 amino acids. Deletions cut 6 bases from V and 1 base from J, with 9 bases between. The DNA of the CDR3 is TGTGCCAGCAGGATTAGAGGCCAAGAGACCCAGTACTTC. Protein sequence: CASRIRGQETQYF.

The chain joins TRBV4-1 to TRBJ2-3, with D perhaps TRBD2 (5 bases). The CDR3 contains 12 residues. Trimming pared 0 bases from V and 14 bases from J, leaving 12 bases between. Looked up from germline, CDR1 is MGHRA and CDR2 is YSYEKL. Here the CDR3 reads CASSQDRTRRYF. The CDR3 region has the DNA TGCGCCAGCAGCCAAGATAGGACTCGACGGTATTTT.

This chain connects TRBV29-1 to TRBJ1-2, with 9 bases identical to TRBD1. The germline V gene has CDR1 SQVTM and CDR2 ANQGSEA. The CDR3 consists of 15 residues. V lost 3 bases, J lost 0 bases, and 5 bases stayed unmatched. CDR3 amino acids: CSVEWTGETNYGYTF. CDR3 sequence (DNA): TGCAGCGTTGAGTGGACAGGGGAAACTAACTATGGCTACACCTTC. Based on the CDR3 plus reference TRBV29-1 and TRBJ1-2, the full variable domain is SAVISQKPSRDICQRGTSLTIQCQVDSQVTMMFWYRQQPGQSLTLIATANQGSEATYESGFVIDKFPISRPNLTFSTLTVSNMSPEDSSIYLCSVEWTGETNYGYTFGSGTRLTVV.

V and J are TRBV9 and TRBJ2-7; 9 bases are shared with TRBD2. The CDR3 extends over 14 amino acids. The germline V gene has CDR1 SGDLS and CDR2 YYNGEE. V shed 3 bases, J shed 2 bases, and the junction held 3 bases outside the gene matches. CDR3: CASSASGDTYEQYF. CDR3 in DNA: TGTGCCAGCAGCGCTAGCGGGGATACCTACGAGCAGTACTTC. Full variable domain (outside the CDR3, taken from reference TRBV9 and TRBJ2-7): DSGVTQTPKHLITATGQRVTLRCSPRSGDLSVYWYQQSLDQGLQFLIQYYNGEERAKGNILERFSAQQFPDLHSELNLSSLELGDSALYFCASSASGDTYEQYFGPGTRLTVT.